This T cell receptor beta chain was observed in a study of cytomegalovirus exposure and HLA in healthy donors (dated by TCRdb to about 2017). Regarding the complete study: In an earlier analysis of roughly 590 of the donors, around 300 Gb of sequence data and some 100 million unique TCR beta sequences from some 170 million T cells were reported. An early release covering some 640 HLA-typed donors comprised roughly 300 gigabases of sequencing data and tens of millions of unique TCR sequences. Among the roughly 370 genotyped donors, around 81% belonged to the genetic ancestry cluster associated with self-reported Caucasian donors. The aim of the study was to test whether cataloging public T cell receptors could identify signatures of past pathogen exposure. The study used immunosequencing to profile the T cell repertoires of several hundred subjects and linked those repertoires to cytomegalovirus serostatus. A separate validation cohort of roughly 130 different subjects was used in addition to the roughly 700-subject first cohort. High-throughput TCR immunosequencing, statistical association of individual TCRs with disease status, and machine learning were combined to predict cytomegalovirus infection status. To study patterns of TCR occurrence, a later analysis re-analyzed previously published TCR beta repertoires from several hundred donors and added high-resolution HLA genotyping. The later analysis used no new phenotypic data to find candidate immune exposures, relying instead on TCR beta sequences and their occurrence across donors. To decide whether each TCR beta V gene segment behaved as functional or pseudogenic, an earlier analysis of approximately 620 of the donors relied on high-throughput TCR beta sequencing. Alongside the repertoire data, information on donor age, sex, ethnicity and CMV serostatus was compiled. Genome-wide SNP genotypes for about 65% of the roughly 670 donors were used in a later genetic analysis, which treated that subset as a discovery cohort. All discovery cohort repertoires had been generated on a single sequencing platform. HLA typing covered class I and class II loci at four-digit resolution. Typing coverage differed by locus: A, B, C, DRB1 and DQB1 were typed in roughly 620-630 donors, DQA1 in about 500, DPA1 in around 610, and DPB1 in 450 to 480. About five DR-DQ haplotypes were handled as single units for association and clustering, since linkage in the cohort was strong. On average, over 200,000 unique TCR beta nucleotide sequences were sequenced per donor among some 430 genotyped donors of the cohort, with around 19% of those sequences being non-productive. Summary of the overall study and its limitations: In both the original and validation cohorts, the classifier was reported to diagnose cytomegalovirus status with high specificity and sensitivity. Linkage disequilibrium might explain the correlated functional status among segregating V segments, but an unknown experimental factor could not be ruled out. Specific HLA alleles were associated with roughly 16,000 TCR beta sequences at a false discovery rate of 0.05 in a later analysis. Broadly in line with IMGT annotations, most TCR beta V segments showed up in productive rearrangements about 87% or about 30% of the time in an earlier analysis of a few hundred of the donors. It was suggested by the authors that the approach could potentially be generalized to other disease states and immunological phenotypes. Strong co-occurrence of HLA alleles, especially DR and DQ, made assigning TCR associations to individual alleles difficult. Most TCR sequences were observed very rarely across donors, whereas some public TCRs were present in many individuals. The study gave a list of 150 to 200 TCR beta chains associated with cytomegalovirus. A later analysis found that TCR association rates varied across HLA loci, with DRB1 alleles showing the most associated TCRs and HLA-C alleles the fewest. V-gene and J-gene trimming of TCR beta chains was associated with a missense DCLRE1C variant in a later genetic analysis, and the association was replicated in an independent cohort. The 87-base-pair reads could not distinguish some IMGT-functional V segments, including TRBV6-2 and TRBV6-3, so those segments were excluded. The only immune exposure information available for the cohort was CMV serostatus. Most CMV-associated TCR beta chains appeared to be HLA-restricted in a later analysis, and the HLA associations seemed to be driven largely by CMV exposure. Several of the top co-occurrence clusters appeared to be linked to parvovirus B19, influenza, CMV and Epstein-Barr virus, according to a later analysis. Compared with the approximately 720-donor mean, donors in an Asian-associated ancestry cluster had fewer N-insertions in productive TCRs, according to a later genetic analysis. A further reported finding was that TCR beta sequences accurately predicted the HLA-A and HLA-B alleles for most subjects in the first cohort. The presence/absence analyses assumed that sequencing depth was roughly uniform across donors, and that assumption may not be true. Because counts were too low, seventeen rarely observed V segments, including chromosome 9 orphons, were excluded from the earlier analysis of a few hundred of the donors. Three of the identified cytomegalovirus-associated TCR beta chains were confirmed in vitro to be specific for cytomegalovirus antigens. Because some donors lacked HLA typing at each locus, the association tests relied only on the typed subset. In this cohort, only TCR beta chains were sequenced, and detectable features were limited by the absence of alpha or paired-chain data. A cluster of highly shared sequence variants was judged likely to represent a technical artifact of the sequencing pipeline. Compared with equally common non-associated chains, HLA-associated TCR beta chains in a later analysis were more clonally expanded and had lower generation probabilities.

The cohort consisted of 666 healthy bone marrow donors. At the time of sampling, every cohort member was nominally healthy, though immune exposures that went unrecorded were likely present. The donor was CMV seronegative and belonged to the group of several hundred seronegative cohort members. Every donor gave a peripheral blood sample, and the peripheral blood mononuclear cells from that sample were used for TCR beta sequencing. The Qiagen DNeasy Blood Extraction Kit was used to extract genomic DNA from the blood cell samples. The method was the immunoSEQ multiplex PCR assay. The multiplex PCR relied on a mix of 60 forward primers for TCR Vbeta segments and 13 reverse primers for TCR Jbeta segments. A multiplex PCR assay on genomic DNA amplified the CDR3 region of rearranged TCR beta genes. Amplified TCR beta libraries were sequenced as 87-base-pair reads on the Illumina HiSeq System. Per the original workflow: In a later analysis, some 80 million unique TCR beta chains were counted across the 500 to 700 repertoires, and around 11 million of these chains were shared by at least two donors. A nearest-neighbor algorithm error-corrected the raw reads and collapsed the reads into unique sequences, merging closely related sequences to remove PCR and sequencing errors. CDR3 sequences were aligned to IMGT reference sequences to assign V, D and J gene segments. Each retained sequence needed at least a six-nucleotide match to both a V gene segment and a J gene segment. Rearrangements were classified as productive when the CDR3 lacked stop codons and remained in frame with V and J, and all other rearrangements were classified as non-productive. CDR3 was defined according to IMGT convention as the region running from the second conserved V-encoded cysteine to the conserved J-encoded phenylalanine. The earlier analysis of about 610 of the donors excluded any sequence lacking an unambiguous match to a single V gene segment. In an earlier analysis of almost 600 of the donors, a V segment was called functional when productive rearrangements were above 56.7%, and segregating when the standard deviation between donors exceeded 5%. To diagnose cytomegalovirus status from the catalog of TCR beta chain sequences, a statistical classification framework was built. In a later analysis, V and J genes were assigned by comparing TCR nucleotide sequences against IMGT/GENE-DB human TR gene sequences. A later analysis assigned CDR3 sequences and most-parsimonious VDJ recombination scenarios with the TCRdist pipeline. In a later analysis, each TCR beta chain was defined by its CDR3 amino acid sequence together with its V-gene family, and reads lacking a unique V-gene family were excluded. As a way to deal with suspected cross-contamination and a sequencing artifact, a later analysis dropped approximately 590 nucleotide sequences that were highly shared and had low generation probability. For each public chain, a later analysis derived a clonal expansion index from normalized ranks of inferred template counts within each repertoire. In a later analysis, generation probabilities were computed with a VDJ recombination model fitted to out-of-frame rearrangements, and the resulting probabilities were checked against IGoR. In a later analysis, hypergeometric tests were used to score TCR-TCR, TCR-HLA and TCR-CMV co-occurrence, with a repertoire-size bias correction applied to TCR pairs. In a later analysis, false discovery rates were estimated by permuting HLA or CMV assignments 20 times. In a later analysis, co-occurring TCRs were grouped with DBSCAN, and TCRdist sequence similarity was added when clustering was performed within HLA-allele-positive subsets. Repertoires with fewer than 30,000 or more than 120,000 public chains, plus five repertoires with anomalous nucleotide sharing, were excluded from co-occurrence clustering. Entries here come from immuneACCESS through TCRdb and include only in-frame sequences with V and J called. Some clones fail to appear in such tables; in the studies checked, an unresolved V gene covers under half of the shortfall, and the cause of the remainder is unknown. That table gives V, J and clone size, and the DNA gave D and trimming. The sample has some 200,000 clones on record, roughly 84% of them singletons. 0.2% to 0.3% of the sample comes from the top ten.

Counted from cysteine to phenylalanine, this CDR3 has 13 amino acids. The retained sequence is limited to the CDR3, 39 bases, with the frame set at the first base. V loses 8 bases of germline sequence and J loses 0 bases, and the interval between the two ends is 8 bases. The germline V gene sets CDR1 to WSHSY and CDR2 to SAAADI. This clone occurred a few times. Its antigen is currently not known. Base qualities are not recorded, but no much larger clone differs from it by a single base. This TCR was sampled from a girl under three years old in good health and CMV-seronegative. The sequenced sample was PBMCs. The V and J segments used are TRBV10-2 and TRBJ2-1; perhaps TRBD1 is the D gene, with 6 bases matching. In nucleotide form, the sequence is TGCGCCAGCTCGGACAGCTCCTACAATGAGCAGTTCTTC. Translated, it reads CASSDSSYNEQFF.